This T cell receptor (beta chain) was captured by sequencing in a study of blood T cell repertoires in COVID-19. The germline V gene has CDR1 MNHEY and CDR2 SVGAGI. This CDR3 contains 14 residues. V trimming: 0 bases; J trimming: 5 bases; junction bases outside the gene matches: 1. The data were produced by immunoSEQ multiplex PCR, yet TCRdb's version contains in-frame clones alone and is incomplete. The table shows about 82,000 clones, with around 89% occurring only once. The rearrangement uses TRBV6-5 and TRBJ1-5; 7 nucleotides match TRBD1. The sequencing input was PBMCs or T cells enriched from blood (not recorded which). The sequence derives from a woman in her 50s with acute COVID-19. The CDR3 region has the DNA TGTGCCAGCAGTTACTCGCAGGGGGATCAGCCCCAGCATTTT. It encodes CASSYSQGDQPQHF.